These T cell receptor beta chains were read from a single sample in a study of T-cell memory formation after mild COVID-19. TCRdb fed the 5' RACE reads into MiXCR, producing one record per CDR3 protein. Among about 170,000 distinct CDR3 sequences listed, under 15% were seen once. The sequencing input was PBMCs or a T cell subset sorted from them (not recorded which). All receptors derive from a man aged 18 to 29 who had mild COVID-19 (a few samples of this study predate the infection). Cell type and time point are not known. The CDR3 runs from the conserved cysteine through the conserved F or W. Fields, in order: V gene, J gene, clone size, CDR3 protein. A clone size is listed for some rows: how often the clone was seen (once, few, many), or a class if it is expanded.

V: TRBV7-8
J: TRBJ2-4
size: few
CDR3: CASSLENIQYF

V: TRBV4-3
J: TRBJ2-3
size: many
CDR3: CASSQKGLARTDTQYF

V: TRBV15
J: TRBJ2-3
size: NA
CDR3: CATSRDGGGTDTQYF

V: TRBV18
J: TRBJ2-2
size: NA
CDR3: CASSLGTDGTGELFF

V: TRBV5-1
J: TRBJ2-3
size: NA
CDR3: CASTFVSVRADTQYF

V: TRBV10-3
J: TRBJ2-2
size: many
CDR3: CAIRERQGVAGELFF

V: TRBV24-1
J: TRBJ2-5
size: NA
CDR3: CATSDSRGQFQETQYF

V: TRBV7-9
J: TRBJ1-1
size: few
CDR3: CASSLSGVNTEAFF

V: TRBV5-1
J: TRBJ1-6
size: few
CDR3: CASSLEARGDVPLHF

V: TRBV20-1
J: TRBJ1-5
size: NA
CDR3: CSAKVQGNQPQHF

V: TRBV12-3/TRBV12-4
J: TRBJ1-4
size: NA
CDR3: CALDPDREIEKLFF

V: TRBV12-3/TRBV12-4
J: TRBJ1-1
size: few
CDR3: CASSLATGHLTEAFF

V: TRBV2
J: TRBJ2-5
size: few
CDR3: CASRTGTYGTQYF

V: TRBV19
J: TRBJ2-3
size: NA
CDR3: CASSMARGIITDTQYF

V: TRBV18
J: TRBJ1-6
size: few
CDR3: CASSQDSEAGSPLHF

V: TRBV11-2
J: TRBJ2-2
size: few
CDR3: CASSEGTGRTGELFF

V: TRBV7-2
J: TRBJ2-5
size: few
CDR3: CASSSSPVVYQETQYF

V: TRBV7-2
J: TRBJ1-1
size: NA
CDR3: CASSPRTADTEAFF

V: TRBV11-2
J: TRBJ2-7
size: few
CDR3: CASSHPIGRPSYEQYF

V: TRBV10-3
J: TRBJ2-5
size: many
CDR3: CAISEGTGGLETQYF

V: TRBV7-2
J: TRBJ2-5
size: many
CDR3: CASSLMGSYGGGQETQYF

V: TRBV2
J: TRBJ2-1
size: NA
CDR3: CASSVGHNSYNEQFF

V: TRBV10-1
J: TRBJ1-2
size: NA
CDR3: CASSDSSPYGYTF

V: TRBV7-3
J: TRBJ2-3
size: NA
CDR3: CASSFGGAPDTQYF

V: TRBV15
J: TRBJ2-2
size: NA
CDR3: CATSSPGLAGTGELFF

V: TRBV4-2
J: TRBJ1-1
size: NA
CDR3: CASSRQGALLNTEAFF

V: TRBV7-9
J: TRBJ2-5
size: few
CDR3: CASADRAGETQYF

V: TRBV18
J: TRBJ2-2
size: NA
CDR3: CASSGTDNTGELFF

V: TRBV29-1
J: TRBJ2-1
size: NA
CDR3: CSVTGTQRGEQFF

V: TRBV6-2/TRBV6-3
J: TRBJ1-2
size: NA
CDR3: CASRDRVNGYTF

V: TRBV4-1
J: TRBJ2-2
size: NA
CDR3: CASSPRPQLGLNTGELFF

V: TRBV20-1
J: TRBJ2-4
size: NA
CDR3: CSARGHTNIQYF

V: TRBV12-3/TRBV12-4
J: TRBJ1-6
size: few
CDR3: CASSFTGQSSYNSPLHF

V: TRBV5-1
J: TRBJ1-1
size: many
CDR3: CASSYGQNTEAFF

V: TRBV19
J: TRBJ1-1
size: NA
CDR3: CASSQRQGRITEAFF

V: TRBV11-2
J: TRBJ2-3
size: many
CDR3: CASSFYPSTDTQYF

V: TRBV10-3
J: TRBJ2-7
size: few
CDR3: CAISPGTVTSYEQYF

V: TRBV20-1
J: TRBJ1-5
size: NA
CDR3: CSARHNSNQPQHF

V: TRBV7-6
J: TRBJ2-7
size: few
CDR3: CASSPGTISYEQYF

V: TRBV7-2
J: TRBJ1-1
size: NA
CDR3: CASSQFKGVNTEAFF

V: TRBV29-1
J: TRBJ1-2
size: NA
CDR3: CSAQDFYNYGYTF

V: TRBV7-2
J: TRBJ2-3
size: few
CDR3: CASRIGLGRTDTQYF

V: TRBV15
J: TRBJ2-2
size: NA
CDR3: CATSGDRIDTGELFF

V: TRBV7-6
J: TRBJ1-1
size: NA
CDR3: CASSLGLQGIGNTEAFF

V: TRBV12-3/TRBV12-4
J: TRBJ1-2
size: few
CDR3: CASSFPGQGAEGYTF

V: TRBV27
J: TRBJ1-1
size: NA
CDR3: CASRIRPGDTEAFF

V: TRBV7-3
J: TRBJ2-1
size: many
CDR3: CASSSLPQGNEQFF

V: TRBV6-2/TRBV6-3
J: TRBJ2-5
size: NA
CDR3: CASSLQMGLAGVRETQYF

V: TRBV4-2
J: TRBJ2-3
size: few
CDR3: CASSQDKGTGTDTQYF

V: TRBV12-5
J: TRBJ1-1
size: few
CDR3: CASGTVAGSNTEAFF

V: TRBV18
J: TRBJ2-5
size: few
CDR3: CASSPPTGSKTQYF

V: TRBV10-1
J: TRBJ2-3
size: NA
CDR3: CASSEPYTDTQYF

V: TRBV7-2
J: TRBJ1-4
size: many
CDR3: CASSPRPTQGEKLFF

V: TRBV5-1
J: TRBJ2-5
size: many
CDR3: CASSSAGGETQYF

V: TRBV5-1
J: TRBJ2-1
size: NA
CDR3: CASSPGTVLGESKQFF

V: TRBV20-1
J: TRBJ2-2
size: NA
CDR3: CSARVGPNTGELFF

V: TRBV4-1
J: TRBJ2-3
size: many
CDR3: CASSQEPGQGVIGTDTQYF

V: TRBV6-2/TRBV6-3
J: TRBJ1-2
size: few
CDR3: CASSYPPGRGGYTF

V: TRBV3-1
J: TRBJ2-1
size: many
CDR3: CASSLAGANEQFF